This TCR beta chain was observed in a study of regulatory and conventional T cells in RAG deficiency. Study-level findings and limits: Omenn syndrome and CID/AS patients had approximately 100-fold fewer unique Treg TCR beta sequences, versus about 10-fold elsewhere. Shorter CDR3s in all patient subsets; >90% Treg-Tconv overlap in Omenn. In Omenn syndrome, sorted "Tregs" may be peripherally activated cells.

Remarks on this clone: Its specificity is not known.

Germline values: CDR1 PRHDT, CDR2 FYEKMQ (reference sequence). V was shortened by 0 bases and J by 6 bases, with 18 bases between the two germline ends. The CDR3 sequence is 17 residues long. Regulatory T cells were sorted from blood as CD4+ CD25-high CD127-low cells. Repertoires were generated with immunoSEQ multiplex PCR, while TCRdb's copy carries only in-frame clones and drops some. The sample has 9,400 or so clones, approximately 88% seen once. The same sample was also used in a study of regulatory T cells. This second report adds: The primer mix had 52 TRBV and 13 TRBJ primers. Patient repertoires had restricted TRB V-J pairs and skewed V and J usage, most in Tregs.

This sequence joins TRBV13 and TRBJ2-1; D unresolved. The sequencing sample was made of Tregs sorted from blood. This sequence originates from a human donor in good health. This CDR3 reads CASSLGAPTLRGNEQFF. CDR3 DNA sequence: TGTGCCAGCAGCTTAGGAGCCCCAACACTCCGAGGCAATGAGCAGTTCTTC.